This TCR beta chain is from a study of blood T cell repertoires in COVID-19. Overall study: Samples representing acute and convalescent COVID-19 were sourced from the United States, Italy and Spain. PBMCs, B-cell-depleted T cells, or T cells provided the cDNA or gDNA that made up the material.

Per the authors' pipeline: It was from reference gene primer amplification that nucleated cell counts were estimated. Sequencing used immunoSEQ multiplex PCR; TCRdb keeps in-frame clones, though not all of them. D and trimming come from the DNA, and the V and J calls and clone size come from that table. In the table there are 250,000 to 400,000 clones, around 86% of which are singletons. The V and J ends lost 1 base and 7 bases respectively, with 21 bases between them. CDR1 is SGDLS, CDR2 YYNGEE, per germline. This CDR3 spans 16 amino acids. This chain connects TRBV9 to TRBJ2-7, with a weak D call TRBD2 (6 bases). What was sequenced was peripheral blood. The receptor comes from a middle-aged man with active or convalescent COVID-19. CDR3 amino acids: CASSVLAGSDREEQYF. The CDR3 DNA follows: TGTGCCAGCAGCGTACTCGCGGGGTCAGATAGGGAGGAGCAGTACTTC.